The T cell receptor beta chain described here comes from a study of T-cell memory formation after mild COVID-19. Study-level points and caveats: Detection of some responders pre-infection suggested pre-existing cross-reactive memory T cells participated. Contracting clones from day 15 to 85 showed balanced CD4/CD8; later expanders favored CD4+.

The sample holds a few counts of this clonotype. The antigen is unknown. cDNA libraries for TCR alpha and TCR beta, carrying sample barcodes and UMIs, came from 5'RACE with constant-segment primers. In TCRdb, the 5' RACE reads were re-called with MiXCR into one record per CDR3 protein. Altogether about 400,000 distinct CDR3 sequences are present, more than 15% being singletons, with the ten largest covering 20% to 25%. Sequenced material: PBMCs or a T cell subset sorted from them (not recorded which). The source is a man aged 18 to 35 who had mild COVID-19 (a few samples of this study predate the infection). Cell type and time point are not known.

CDR3 amino acids: CASSGPLDTQYF. The CDR3 DNA reads as TGTGCCAGCAGCGGACCGCTGGATACGCAGTATTTT. V and J are TRBV7-9 and TRBJ2-3; D gene uncertain. Trimming removed 5 bases at V and 6 bases at J, with 9 bases between. Germline V lookup: CDR1 SEHNR, CDR2 FQNEAQ (reference sequence). CDR3 size: 12 residues.